This T cell receptor beta chain was obtained from a study of cytomegalovirus exposure and HLA in healthy donors. Background on the study: Most donors, roughly 77% of approximately 400 genotyped, fell in the Caucasian-associated ancestry cluster.

13 Jbeta primers and 60 Vbeta primers were used for the PCR. Data came from immunoSEQ multiplex PCR; TCRdb stores just in-frame clones and leaves some out. The sample holds over 150,000 clones, about 77% seen once. The CDR3 runs 13 residues. Germline lookup yields CDR1 SNHLY and CDR2 FYNNEI. V was clipped by 7 bases and J by 0 bases, with 10 bases between them. The specimen was PBMCs. This receptor was taken from a woman younger than 45 in good health and CMV-seronegative. V and J are TRBV2 and TRBJ2-7; no firm D call. This CDR3 reads CASTYEPSYEQYF. The CDR3 nucleotides are TGTGCCAGCACCTACGAGCCCTCCTACGAGCAGTACTTC.